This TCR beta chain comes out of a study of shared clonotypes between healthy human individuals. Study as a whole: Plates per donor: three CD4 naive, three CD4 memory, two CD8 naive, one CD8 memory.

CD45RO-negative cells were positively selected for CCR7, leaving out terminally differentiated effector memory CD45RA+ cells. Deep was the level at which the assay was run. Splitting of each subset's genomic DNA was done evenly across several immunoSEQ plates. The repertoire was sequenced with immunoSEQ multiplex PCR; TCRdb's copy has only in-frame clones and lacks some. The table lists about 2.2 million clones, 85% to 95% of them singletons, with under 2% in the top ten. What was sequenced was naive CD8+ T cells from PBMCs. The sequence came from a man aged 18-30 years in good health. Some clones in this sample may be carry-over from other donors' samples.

CDR3 loop: CASSARRQGTLYEQYF. The CDR3 coding sequence is TGTGCCAGCAGCGCCCGGAGACAGGGAACACTCTACGAGCAGTACTTC. This chain joins TRBV9 and TRBJ2-7; 7 positions match TRBD1. CDR3 length: 16 amino acids. Germline CDR1 and CDR2: SGDLS and YYNGEE. Losses at the gene ends were 3 bases for V and 3 bases for J; bases not matched to a gene: 12.